This entry features one T cell receptor (beta chain) sequence. Its target is not known. The data were taken from a study of T cells after yellow fever vaccination. General study findings and limits: Reappearance after the booster was observed for most primary-vaccination clones (about 95% CD4, roughly 90% CD8).

Germline V gene data show CDR1 as LGHNA and CDR2 as YNFKEQ. The germline V and J ends were trimmed by 4 bases and 7 bases, with 16 bases remaining between them. The CDR3 length is 15 residues. Production of TCR cDNA was by 5'RACE template switching, which also added a universal primer site and UMIs. Each CDR3 protein is one row after TCRdb ran MiXCR on the 5' RACE reads. Among approximately 300,000 distinct CDR3 sequences listed, roughly 7% were seen once. Specimen: PBMCs, collected roughly seven weeks after the first yellow fever vaccination. The chain has TRBV4-2 and TRBJ2-2; D might be TRBD1 or TRBD2, each matching 7 bases. This sequence originates from a man in his late teens or twenties who received the YFV17D yellow fever vaccine. The CDR3 loop is CASSLRGREVGELFF. CDR3 coding DNA: TGTGCCAGCAGCCTCAGGGGGAGGGAGGTCGGGGAGCTGTTTTTT.